This T cell receptor beta chain was recovered during a study of blood T cell repertoires in COVID-19 (dated by TCRdb to between 2020 and 2021). As for the study more broadly: Collaborator samples came from the United States, Italy and Spain and covered acute and convalescent phases of COVID-19. The samples were drawn from the first 160 participants of the ongoing ImmuneRACE study and from 1,254 subjects provided by 6 global collaborators. A freely available public database, intended as a resource for researchers studying the immune response to SARS-CoV-2, is where the repertoires were released. The prospective study material was composed of cDNA or gDNA derived from T cells, B-cell-depleted T cells, or PBMCs. Subjects who had been exposed to COVID-19, were actively infected with it, or had recovered from it provided the deeply sampled blood TCRbeta repertoires that made up the dataset. Where HLA class I and class II types were available, the types were taken from metadata supplied by the sample provider, not from assay-based typing. A de-identified subject ID, COVID-19 status, age in years and sex were almost always included in the sample metadata.

Results and caveats for the whole study, not just this receptor: The quantity of clinical and demographic metadata differed by source and by participant and was supplied without curation.

V is reduced by 3 bases and J by 2 bases, leaving a spacing of 8 bases between them. According to the germline V gene (reference sequence), CDR1 reads LNHDA and CDR2 reads SQIVND. Its CDR3 holds 14 amino acids, cysteine through phenylalanine. The entry retains the CDR3 DNA only, 42 bases that are in frame from base 1. The collaborating institutions used their own protocols to collect whole blood in K2EDTA tubes. For TCRbeta analysis, collaborators shipped samples as frozen whole blood, isolated PBMCs, or DNA extracted from either of those sample types. A note on this clone: Which antigen it targets is not known. Base quality data are lacking; no much larger clone is found one base away.

The immunoSEQ Assay, a bias-controlled multiplex PCR, was used to amplify TCRbeta CDR3 regions from genomic DNA. Per the original workflow: Nucleated cell counts per sample were estimated from amplification of reference gene primers within the assay. To quantify the absolute abundance of each unique TCRbeta CDR3 rearrangement, sequence reads were collapsed and filtered. For each sample, productive Simpson clonality was calculated by taking the square root of Simpson's diversity index across productive rearrangements. The source is immuneACCESS, and TCRdb retained only in-frame sequences with V and J called. Part of the clones is not carried over; for the studies checked, unresolved V genes explain less than half of this, and the remainder is unexplained. The V and J calls and the clone size are those of that table, but D and trimming were determined from the DNA. The sample data list about 110,000 clones, and 85% to 90% of these were observed just once. 4.6% of the sample rests with the top ten.

This TCR came from a woman aged 45 to 65 with acute or convalescent COVID-19. The sequence joins TRBV19 to TRBJ2-1, with no confident D gene call. The sequenced sample consisted of peripheral blood. The CDR3 is CASSINSAYNEQFF. The DNA sequence reads TGTGCCAGTAGTATTAACTCCGCCTACAATGAGCAGTTCTTC.